This T cell receptor (beta chain) was sequenced during a study of T cell responses to AZD1222 COVID-19 vaccine. Trimming took off 1 base at V and 6 bases at J, with 11 bases between the two ends. Germline values: CDR1 SGHKS, CDR2 YYEKEE (reference sequence). The length of the CDR3 is 14 residues. Generated by immunoSEQ multiplex PCR, the TCRdb table keeps only in-frame clones and is missing some. The sample includes around 160,000 clones, around 94% of them seen just once. The chain carries TRBV5-5 and TRBJ1-5; D may be TRBD1 (5 bases). The receptor's source is an adult in good health. The specimen comprised peripheral blood, sampled on day 0 of AZD1222 vaccination. The DNA of the CDR3 is TGTGCCAGCAGCTTGAGCCGGGACGGTCAGCCCCAGCATTTT. It specifies CASSLSRDGQPQHF.